The T cell receptor (beta chain) described here comes from a study of T-cell memory formation after mild COVID-19 listed by TCRdb under 2021. For the study in its entirety: TCR sequence clusters from the two donors were found to be largely donor specific. In a couple of donors, T-cell clones that expanded and contracted after mild COVID-19 were tracked by sequencing TCRalpha and TCRbeta repertoires over time. Two young, previously healthy adult volunteers made up the cohort, one male and one female. The full study reports these points: Clones contracting from day 15 to 85 had balanced CD4/CD8 phenotypes, while a second wave expanding from day 15 to 37 was biased towards CD4+. SARS-CoV-2 specificity was not confirmed for the second-wave clones peaking on day 37. The study included only a couple of mild cases, and larger cohorts that include severe cases with pre-infection samples were judged to be necessary. Contracting CD4+ clones turned up mainly in the CM and EM memory subsets, whereas EMRA was where CD8+ clones were enriched. Some responding clones were detected in pre-infection memory, which suggested that pre-existing cross-reactive memory T cells had joined the SARS-CoV-2 response.

Ficoll-Paque density gradient centrifugation was the method used to isolate PBMCs. Sequencing took place on an Illumina NovaSeq 6000. cDNA libraries for TCRalpha and TCRbeta were prepared by 5'RACE using constant-segment primers, with sample barcodes and unique molecular identifiers added. RNA was extracted from every sample with Trizol reagent. Library amplification was performed in two PCR steps, and a second sample barcode and Illumina TruSeq adapters were introduced in the second step. Sequencing of libraries was performed on an Illumina NovaSeq with 2 x 150 bp paired-end reads. The paper's data handling went like this. With migec v1.2.7, reads were demultiplexed and then collapsed into UMI-guided consensus sequences. Using mixcr v2.1.11, UMI consensuses were aligned to TRA and TRB V and J templates and then assembled into clonotypes. Expanded or contracted clonotypes were those called significant by both edgeR and NoisET, with noise models trained on biological replicates. For edgeR calls, a false discovery rate-adjusted p below 0.01 and a log2 fold-change threshold of 1 were applied. As an exploratory analysis of dynamics, max-normalized trajectories of the 1000 most abundant clonotypes were examined with PCA combined with hierarchical clustering. Each responding clone was given a CD4 or CD8 phenotype based on the CD4+ and CD8+ repertoires, which had been sequenced separately. TCRdb reprocessing: public reads trimmed at Q25 with fastp, clones called with MiXCR, in-frame beta chains kept. Each entry is one CDR3 protein sequence, shown with its most common DNA and genes. The V and J calls were determined by TCRdb, not by the authors. This sample comprises fewer than 350,000 distinct CDR3 sequences, approximately 19% of them detected only once. Roughly 23% of the sample comes from the top ten.

This clonotype occurred a few times. It lacks a known antigen. The record has no base qualities; no much larger clone is one base away. The CDR3 has 16 amino acids, counting the end cysteine and phenylalanine. This entry keeps only the CDR3 DNA: 48 bases, framed from base 1. V drops 0 bases and J drops 10 bases, leaving 19 bases in between. The CDR1 and CDR2 encoded by the germline V gene are ENHRY and SYGVKD. The sample taken for sequencing was PBMCs or a T cell subset sorted from them (not recorded which). Recombination linked TRBV10-3 to TRBJ2-1; the D gene is perhaps TRBD2, on 7 matching bases. This sequence was found in a man younger than 30 who had mild COVID-19 (a few samples of this study predate the infection). The sample titles of this study are shuffled in the database, so cell type and time point are left out; the donor was told from shared clones. The nucleotides read TGTGCCATCAGTGAGTCGTGGCGGGGGCGCAGGGAGGAGCAGTTCTTC. It specifies CAISESWRGRREEQFF.